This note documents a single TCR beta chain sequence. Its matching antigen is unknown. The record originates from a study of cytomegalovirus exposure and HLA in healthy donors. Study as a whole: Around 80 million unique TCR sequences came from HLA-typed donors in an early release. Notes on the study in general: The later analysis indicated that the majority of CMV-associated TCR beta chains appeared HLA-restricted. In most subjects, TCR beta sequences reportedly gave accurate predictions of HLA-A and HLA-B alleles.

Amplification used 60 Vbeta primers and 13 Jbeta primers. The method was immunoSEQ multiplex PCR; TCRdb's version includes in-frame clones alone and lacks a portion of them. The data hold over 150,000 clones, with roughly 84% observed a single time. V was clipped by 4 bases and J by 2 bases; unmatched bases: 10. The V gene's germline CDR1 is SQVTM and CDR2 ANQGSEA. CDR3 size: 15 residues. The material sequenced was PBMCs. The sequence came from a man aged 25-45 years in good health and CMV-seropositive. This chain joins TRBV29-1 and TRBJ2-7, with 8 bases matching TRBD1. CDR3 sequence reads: CSVAFGTGPTYEQYF. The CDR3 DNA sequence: TGCAGCGTTGCGTTTGGGACAGGCCCAACCTACGAGCAGTACTTC.